This T cell receptor (beta chain) was profiled in a study of blood T cell repertoires in COVID-19. Some clones are missing from TCRdb's copy, which holds only in-frame ones; the method was immunoSEQ multiplex PCR. The data hold about 410,000 clones, with around nine tenths observed a single time. Germline V gives CDR1 MNHEY, CDR2 SMNVEV (reference sequence). V was clipped by 5 bases and J by 5 bases, with 16 bases between them. The CDR3 length is 15 residues. This chain uses TRBV27 with TRBJ2-1; a weak D match, TRBD2 (5 bases). The sequenced sample consisted of peripheral blood. The clonotype comes from a woman between 40 and 50 years old with COVID-19, enrolled during active disease. CDR3 bases: TGTGCCAGCAGTCCGGGAATTTCGGTGGACAATGAGCAGTTCTTC. Its translation is CASSPGISVDNEQFF.